This T cell receptor beta chain was sequenced in a study of cytomegalovirus exposure and HLA in healthy donors. Study background: In a later analysis, the roughly 130 validation repertoires were reported to have used the same platform as the approximately 620 first-cohort repertoires. Overall study results and limits: In vitro experiments confirmed that three CMV-associated chains were specific for CMV antigens. Subsequent analysis found a tendency for first-cohort TCR clusters to co-occur within the 100 to 150 validation repertoires.

Measured with immunoSEQ multiplex PCR; TCRdb has only the in-frame clones, and not every one. This table holds about 130,000 clones, 75% to 90% found once. This clone was observed a single time. What it recognizes is unknown. The donors were members of the 120-subject validation cohort (separate from the roughly 660-subject first cohort). The origin of this receptor is a woman younger than 30 in good health and CMV-seropositive. The sequenced sample was PBMCs.

CDR3 sequence (DNA): TGTGCCAGCAGGGCAGGACAGGGAAGCACAGATACGCAGTATTTT. Translation: CASRAGQGSTDTQYF. The rearrangement uses TRBV6-5 and TRBJ2-3, with 8 nucleotides matching TRBD1. The V gene end was trimmed by 6 bases and the J gene end by 0 bases; junction bases not matched to a gene: 5. CDR1 is MNHEY and CDR2 is SVGAGI in the germline V gene. This CDR3 region has 15 residues.